The sequence of this T cell receptor beta chain was determined in a study of beta chain features in type 1 diabetes. Whole-study findings and limits: Junctions at VDJ sites from type 1 diabetes patients had fewer insertions and more deletions. For Type 1 diabetes patients, all four CD4+ subsets carried TCRB CDR3s that were moderately but significantly shorter.

Expressed TCRB transcripts were sequenced after all isolated RNA was converted to cDNA. Around 4 million reads per sample were averaged for naive, central memory and regulatory samples. The table came from immunoSEQ multiplex PCR; TCRdb's copy has only in-frame clones and leaves some out. The sample holds about 900,000 clones, roughly 15% seen once. Turning to this clone: Antigen: not known.

CD4+ naive, central memory, regulatory and stem cell-like memory cells were sorted via CD45RO/CCR7/CD25/CD127/CD95/CD27. The sample was naive CD4+ T cells from blood. The clonotype comes from a woman in her late teens or twenties in good health.

The CDR3 loop is CASSRPGVAGRDEQYF. In DNA, the CDR3 is TGTGCCAGCAGCCGCCCCGGGGTAGCGGGAAGGGACGAGCAGTACTTC. The J gene is TRBJ2-7, the V gene TRBV5-4; 8 nucleotides line up with TRBD2. Germline lookup yields CDR1 SGHNT and CDR2 YYREEE (reference sequence). The CDR3 sequence is 16 residues long. Germline trimming cut 4 bases from V and 5 bases from J; bases unmatched to any gene: 14.